These 16 T cell receptor beta chains were all obtained from the same sample, sequenced in a study of shared clonotypes between healthy human individuals. Method: immunoSEQ multiplex PCR; TCRdb's copy keeps in-frame clones and lacks some. Of 2 million to 2.5 million clones in the sample, about 90% were seen once. The material sequenced was naive CD4+ T cells from PBMCs. Subset given: CD45RA+ positively selected. All receptors derive from a man younger than 35 in good health. Some clones in this sample may be carry-over from other donors' samples.

The V and J genes are TRBV19 and TRBJ1-4, with no clear D. The V end was cut by 6 bases, the J end by 4 bases, with 12 bases between. The CDR3 extends over 14 amino acids. Germline loops: CDR1 LNHDA, CDR2 SQIVND (reference sequence). CDR3 amino acids: CASSLSGVNEKLFF. Written as DNA, the CDR3 is TGTGCCAGTAGCCTGTCCGGGGTTAATGAAAAACTGTTTTTT.

The V and J genes are TRBV10-1 and TRBJ2-1, with TRBD1 identical over 7 bases. Germline V gives CDR1 WNHNN, CDR2 SYGVQD (reference sequence). V lost 6 bases, J lost 2 bases, and 16 bases stayed unmatched. The CDR3 is 18 amino acids. Here the CDR3 reads CASSLQPLRQGPYNEQFF. The DNA of the CDR3 is TGCGCCAGCAGCCTCCAGCCGTTGCGACAGGGCCCCTACAATGAGCAGTTCTTC.

This clone has only one observation. J is TRBJ1-2 and V is TRBV5-4; 7 bases agree with TRBD1. With 3 bases clipped from V and 4 bases from J, the junction kept 6 bases outside the gene matches. There are 14 residues in the CDR3. Germline CDR1 SGHNT, CDR2 YYREEE (reference sequence). The CDR3 DNA follows: TGTGCCAGCAGCTCCGACAGGGATTTCTATGGCTACACCTTC. It translates to CASSSDRDFYGYTF.

J is TRBJ2-6 and V is TRBV18; no clear D gene. Looked up from germline, CDR1 is KGHSH and CDR2 is LQKENI. Trimming shortened V by 3 bases and J by 2 bases, and 8 bases separated the two germline ends. The CDR3 covers 15 residues. CDR3 bases: TGTGCCAGCTCACCCTCCAAGGCTGGGGCCAACGTCCTGACTTTC. It yields the protein CASSPSKAGANVLTF.

The genes are TRBV5-4 and TRBJ2-7; 7 positions agree with TRBD2. CDR1 SGHNT and CDR2 YYREEE come from the germline V gene (reference sequence). The CDR3 spans 12 residues. Losses at the gene ends were 3 bases for V and 6 bases for J; bases not matched to a gene: 3. In DNA, the CDR3 is TGTGCCAGCAGCTCCGGGGGGTCCGAGCAGTACTTC. Protein product: CASSSGGSEQYF.

This sequence joins TRBV28 and TRBJ1-5; no clear D gene. This CDR3 spans 15 amino acids. Trimming left V 3 bases short and J 1 base short, with 10 bases between. Germline CDR1 and CDR2: MDHEN and SYDVKM. For the CDR3, the DNA is TGTGCCAGCAGTTTCGTCGGAGAAAGCAATCAGCCCCAGCATTTT. This gives the protein CASSFVGESNQPQHF.

This chain uses TRBV7-3 with TRBJ1-2; D ambiguous. The V gene lost 5 bases and the J gene lost 1 base, with 14 bases spanning the gap. The CDR3 consists of 15 residues. CDR1 and CDR2 (germline): SGHTA, FQGTGA. CDR3 sequence (DNA): TGTGCCAGCAGCCCGACTCCGACGGTTAACTATGGCTACACCTTC. Amino acid sequence: CASSPTPTVNYGYTF.

J is TRBJ1-1 and V is TRBV9; D not certain. Trimming took 0 bases from V and 2 from J, leaving 5 bases between them. CDR3 size: 13 residues. The germline CDR1 and CDR2 sequences are SGDLS and YYNGEE. The CDR3: CASSVGHNTEAFF. DNA for the CDR3: TGTGCCAGCAGCGTAGGTCATAACACTGAAGCTTTCTTT.

In its sample, this clone was seen once. The rearrangement links TRBV5-1 to TRBJ1-4, with 8 positions matching TRBD1. The junction had 17 bases not matched to a gene; V was cut back by 4 bases and J by 0 bases. CDR1 and CDR2 from the germline V gene are SGHRS and YFSETQ. The CDR3 runs to 20 residues. This CDR3 is CASSSLPQGQAFATNEKLFF. The CDR3 DNA follows: TGCGCCAGCAGCAGCTTGCCTCAGGGACAGGCCTTTGCAACTAATGAAAAACTGTTTTTT.

V gene TRBV28 combines with J gene TRBJ2-7, with 7 bases matching TRBD1. Germline CDR1 MDHEN, CDR2 SYDVKM. The CDR3 spans 14 residues. The ends lost 2 bases at V and 4 bases at J; junction bases unmatched: 5. The CDR3: CASSLVAGGYEQYF. CDR3 DNA sequence: TGTGCCAGCAGTTTAGTGGCAGGGGGATACGAGCAGTACTTC.

The chain links TRBV2 to TRBJ2-3, with D hard to call. The CDR3 covers 15 residues. Germline V gives CDR1 SNHLY, CDR2 FYNNEI. Trimming shortened V by 1 base and J by 0 bases, and 8 bases separated the two germline ends. The CDR3 region has the DNA TGTGCCAGCAGTGAAGAGGTTACTAGCACAGATACGCAGTATTTT. As protein: CASSEEVTSTDTQYF.

This chain uses TRBV5-1 with TRBJ1-3, with 8 bases aligning to TRBD1. Germline V gene data show CDR1 as SGHRS and CDR2 as YFSETQ. The CDR3 totals 17 residues. V dropped 2 bases and J dropped 0; count of bases not matched to a gene: 7. CDR3 region: CASSLPTGDSSGNTIYF. The DNA for the CDR3 is TGCGCCAGCAGCTTACCGACAGGGGATAGCTCTGGAAACACCATATATTTT.

This clone was detected only a few times. In the same sample, other DNA sequences code for this CDR3. This rearrangement joins TRBV6-5 to TRBJ1-2; D perhaps matches TRBD1 (5 bases). Germline CDR1 is MNHEY and CDR2 is SVGAGI. This CDR3 region has 13 residues. Trimming stripped 6 bases from V and 2 bases from J, with 10 bases between. The DNA for the CDR3 is TGTGCCAGCAGCCCCAGGGAGAACTATGGCTACACCTTC. Its protein product is CASSPRENYGYTF.

CDR3: CASSGSGGGTDTQYF. CDR3 coding DNA: TGTGCCAGCAGCGGGTCAGGGGGCGGCACAGATACGCAGTATTTT. The J gene is TRBJ2-3, the V gene TRBV5-4; 8 bases are a match to TRBD1. Unmatched junction bases numbered 5, after V lost 4 bases and J lost 1 base. Germline V gene lookup returns CDR1 SGHNT and CDR2 YYREEE (reference sequence). CDR3 length equals 15 residues.

The genes are TRBV11-2 and TRBJ1-1; TRBD1 is a possible D gene (6 bases). The germline V and J ends were trimmed by 1 base and 3 bases, with 9 bases remaining between them. The germline V gene has CDR1 SGHAT and CDR2 FQNNGV. This CDR3 spans 14 amino acids. CDR3 sequence reads: CASSLGGAYTEAFF. The CDR3, as DNA: TGTGCCAGCAGCTTAGGGGGGGCGTACACTGAAGCTTTCTTT.

This chain connects TRBV11-3 to TRBJ1-2; tentatively, D is TRBD1 (5 bases). From germline, CDR1 is SGHNT and CDR2 YENEEA. Between the trimmed V and J ends, which lost 5 bases and 8 bases, there was a span of 9 bases. This CDR3 has 11 amino acids. CDR3 nucleotides: TGTGCCAGCAGCCAAGGGGTAGGCTACACCTTC. Its protein is CASSQGVGYTF.